The source of this T cell receptor beta chain is a study of blood T cell repertoires in COVID-19. The CDR3 totals 15 residues. V was cut by 4 bases and J by 6 bases, with 16 bases left in between. In germline, CDR1 is MGHRA, CDR2 YSYEKL. As handled by the study authors: Researchers report that nucleated cell counts were estimated from reference gene primer amplification. Some clones are missing from TCRdb's copy, which holds only in-frame ones; the method was immunoSEQ multiplex PCR. V and J calls and clone size come straight from that table; D and trimming were deduced from the DNA. The data show about 74,000 clones, roughly 84% seen once.

Sequencing input: peripheral blood. This TCR derives from a man in his fifties or sixties with active COVID-19. The genes are TRBV4-1 and TRBJ2-1; D might be TRBD2 (6 bases). This chain's CDR3 is CASSLPSVGVNEQFF. DNA of the CDR3: TGCGCCAGCAGCCTCCCTAGCGTGGGGGTCAATGAGCAGTTCTTC.